This TCR beta chain appears in the sequencing data of a study of cytomegalovirus exposure and HLA in healthy donors. On this clone itself: What it recognizes is unknown.

Study results and caveats: The number of N-insertions in an Asian-associated ancestry cluster was reportedly below the roughly 660-donor mean in a later analysis.

Germline-derived CDR1 and CDR2 are SGHDT and YYEEEE. The length of the CDR3 is 15 residues. Unmatched junction bases numbered 9, after V lost 4 bases and J lost 5 bases. Primers for the PCR totalled 60 Vbeta and 13 Jbeta. Produced via immunoSEQ multiplex PCR; TCRdb's table is partial and in-frame only. The sample has around 150,000 clones; around 79% are singletons. The TCR sequence derives from a man in his forties or fifties in good health and CMV-seropositive. J is TRBJ2-1 and V is TRBV5-6, with 7 bases that match TRBD1. Sequenced material: PBMCs. This CDR3 is CASSGVYRGNNEQFF. As DNA, the CDR3 is TGTGCCAGCAGCGGAGTATACAGGGGTAACAATGAGCAGTTCTTC.